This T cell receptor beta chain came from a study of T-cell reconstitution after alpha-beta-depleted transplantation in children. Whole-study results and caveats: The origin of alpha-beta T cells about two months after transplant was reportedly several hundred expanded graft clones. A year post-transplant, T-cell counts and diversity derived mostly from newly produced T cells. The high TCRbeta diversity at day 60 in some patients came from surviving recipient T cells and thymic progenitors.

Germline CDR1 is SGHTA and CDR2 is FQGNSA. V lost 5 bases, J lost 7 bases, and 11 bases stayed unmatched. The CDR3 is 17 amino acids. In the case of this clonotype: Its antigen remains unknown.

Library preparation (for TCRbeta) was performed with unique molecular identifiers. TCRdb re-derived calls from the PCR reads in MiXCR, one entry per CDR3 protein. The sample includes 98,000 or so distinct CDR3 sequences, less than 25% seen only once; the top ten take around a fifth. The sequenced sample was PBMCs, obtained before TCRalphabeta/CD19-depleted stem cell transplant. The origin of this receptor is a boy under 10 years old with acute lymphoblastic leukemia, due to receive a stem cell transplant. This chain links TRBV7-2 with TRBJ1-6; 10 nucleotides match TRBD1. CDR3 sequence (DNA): TGTGCCAGCAGCCCCTCCCCCCGGACAGGGGGGAATTCACCCCTCCACTTT. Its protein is CASSPSPRTGGNSPLHF.